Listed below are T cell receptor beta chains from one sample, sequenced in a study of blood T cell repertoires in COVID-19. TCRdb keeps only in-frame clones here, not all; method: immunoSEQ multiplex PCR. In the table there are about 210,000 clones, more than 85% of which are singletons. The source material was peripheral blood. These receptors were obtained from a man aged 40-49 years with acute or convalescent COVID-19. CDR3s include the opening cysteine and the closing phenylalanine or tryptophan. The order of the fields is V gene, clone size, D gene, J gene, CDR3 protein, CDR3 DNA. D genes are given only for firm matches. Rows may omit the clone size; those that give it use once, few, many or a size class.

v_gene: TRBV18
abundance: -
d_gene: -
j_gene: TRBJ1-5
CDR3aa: CASSPFRENQPQHF
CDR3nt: TGTGCCAGCTCACCATTCCGGGAAAATCAGCCCCAGCATTTT

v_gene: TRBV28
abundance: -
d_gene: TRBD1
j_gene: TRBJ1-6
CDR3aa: CASRTGNSPLHF
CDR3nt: TGTGCCAGCAGGACAGGGAACTCACCCCTCCACTTT

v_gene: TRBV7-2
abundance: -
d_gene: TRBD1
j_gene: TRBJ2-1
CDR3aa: CASSRDRVNEQFF
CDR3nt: TGTGCCAGCAGCCGGGACAGGGTCAATGAGCAGTTCTTC

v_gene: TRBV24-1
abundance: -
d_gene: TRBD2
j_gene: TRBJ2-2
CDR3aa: CATSGTSGTGELFF
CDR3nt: TGTGCCACCAGTGGGACTAGCGGGACCGGGGAGCTGTTTTTT

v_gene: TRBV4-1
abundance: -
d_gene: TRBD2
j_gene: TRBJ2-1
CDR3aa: CASSQSGTPFNNEQFF
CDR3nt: TGCGCCAGCAGCCAGAGCGGGACTCCATTTAACAATGAGCAGTTCTTC

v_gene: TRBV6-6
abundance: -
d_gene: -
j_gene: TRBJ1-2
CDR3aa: CASSFLLTEGYTF
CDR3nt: TGTGCCAGCAGTTTCCTACTGACGGAGGGCTACACCTTC

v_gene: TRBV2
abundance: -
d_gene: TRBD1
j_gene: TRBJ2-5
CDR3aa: CASSPGGQETQYF
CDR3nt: TGTGCCAGCAGTCCAGGGGGCCAAGAGACCCAGTACTTC

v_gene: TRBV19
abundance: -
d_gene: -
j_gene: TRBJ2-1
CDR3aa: CASSIDGYEQFF
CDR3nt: TGTGCCAGTAGTATTGACGGGTATGAGCAGTTCTTC

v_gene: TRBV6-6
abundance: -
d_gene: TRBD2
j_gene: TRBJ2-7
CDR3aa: CASRPGLAESYEQYF
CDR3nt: TGTGCCAGCAGACCCGGACTAGCAGAATCCTACGAGCAGTACTTC

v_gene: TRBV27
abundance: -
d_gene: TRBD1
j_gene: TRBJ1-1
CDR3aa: CASSRQGLNTEAFF
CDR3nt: TGTGCCAGCAGCCGACAGGGGCTGAACACTGAAGCTTTCTTT

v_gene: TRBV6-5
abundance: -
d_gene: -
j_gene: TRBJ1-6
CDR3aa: CASYQGGSYNSPLHF
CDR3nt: TGTGCCAGCTACCAGGGCGGCTCCTATAATTCACCCCTCCACTTT

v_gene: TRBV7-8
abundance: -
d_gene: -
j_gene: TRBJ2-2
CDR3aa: CASSLVGYTGELFF
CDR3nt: TGTGCCAGCAGCTTAGTTGGCTACACCGGGGAGCTGTTTTTT

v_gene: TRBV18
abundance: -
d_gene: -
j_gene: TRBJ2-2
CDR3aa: CASSPGEDTGELFF
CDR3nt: TGTGCCAGCTCACCCGGGGAGGACACCGGGGAGCTGTTTTTT

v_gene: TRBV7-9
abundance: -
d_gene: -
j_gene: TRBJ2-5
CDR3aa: CASSLARTVQETQYF
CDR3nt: TGTGCCAGCAGCTTAGCGCGAACAGTCCAAGAGACCCAGTACTTC

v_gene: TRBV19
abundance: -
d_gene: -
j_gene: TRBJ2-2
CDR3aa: CATRTFGTGELFF
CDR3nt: TGTGCCACCCGGACATTCGGCACCGGGGAGCTGTTTTTT

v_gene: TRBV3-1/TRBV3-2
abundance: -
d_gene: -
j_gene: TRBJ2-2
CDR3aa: CASSQGSGATGELFF
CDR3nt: TGTGCCAGCAGCCAAGGTAGCGGTGCCACCGGGGAGCTGTTTTTT

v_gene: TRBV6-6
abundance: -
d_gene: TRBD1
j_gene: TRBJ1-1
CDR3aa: CASNKPGGLDTEAFF
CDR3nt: TGTGCCAGCAATAAACCAGGGGGGCTTGACACTGAAGCTTTCTTT

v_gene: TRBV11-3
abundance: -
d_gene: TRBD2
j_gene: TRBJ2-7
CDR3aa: CASSPTSGSYEQYF
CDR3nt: TGTGCCAGCAGCCCGACTAGCGGGTCCTACGAGCAGTACTTC

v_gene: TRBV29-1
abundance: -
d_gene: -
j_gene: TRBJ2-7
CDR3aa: CSVYNSYEQYF
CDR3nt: TGCAGCGTTTACAACTCCTACGAGCAGTACTTC

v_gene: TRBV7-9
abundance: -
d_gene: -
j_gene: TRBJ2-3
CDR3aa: CASSSPWGGASDTQYF
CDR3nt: TGTGCCAGCAGCTCCCCGTGGGGGGGCGCGTCAGATACGCAGTATTTT

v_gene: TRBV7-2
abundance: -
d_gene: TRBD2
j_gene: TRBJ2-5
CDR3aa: CASSLGLSGGRPQYF
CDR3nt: TGTGCCAGCAGCTTGGGCCTCTCGGGGGGGCGCCCCCAGTACTTC

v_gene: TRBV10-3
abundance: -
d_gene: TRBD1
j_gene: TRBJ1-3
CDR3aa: CAISTGVTGNTIYF
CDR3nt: TGTGCCATCAGCACAGGGGTCACTGGAAACACCATATATTTT

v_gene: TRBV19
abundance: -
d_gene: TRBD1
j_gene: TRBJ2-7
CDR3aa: CASSLQKPGQGSEQYF
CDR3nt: TGTGCCAGTAGTCTCCAGAAACCGGGACAGGGCTCCGAGCAGTACTTC

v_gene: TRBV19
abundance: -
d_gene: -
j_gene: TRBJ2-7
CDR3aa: CASSPRKTAQSDEQYF
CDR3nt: TGTGCCAGTAGTCCCAGGAAGACCGCCCAGAGTGACGAGCAGTACTTC

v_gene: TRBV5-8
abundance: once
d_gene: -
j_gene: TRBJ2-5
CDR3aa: CASSLRETQYF
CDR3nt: TGTGCCAGCAGCTTGCGAGAGACCCAGTACTTC

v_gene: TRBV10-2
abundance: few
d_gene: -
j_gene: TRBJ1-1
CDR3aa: CASSESKGATEAFF
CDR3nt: TGCGCCAGCAGTGAGTCTAAAGGGGCCACTGAAGCTTTCTTT

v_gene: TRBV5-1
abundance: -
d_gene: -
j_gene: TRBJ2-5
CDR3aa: CASSLMGAAETQYF
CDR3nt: TGCGCCAGCAGCCTGATGGGGGCGGCAGAGACCCAGTACTTC

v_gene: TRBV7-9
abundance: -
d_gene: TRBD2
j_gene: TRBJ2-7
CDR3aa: CASSPPRNSGSPLSEQYF
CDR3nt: TGTGCCAGCAGTCCCCCGCGGAATAGCGGGAGCCCGCTCTCCGAGCAGTACTTC

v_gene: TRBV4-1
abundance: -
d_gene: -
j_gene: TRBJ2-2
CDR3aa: CASSRGTVGTGELFF
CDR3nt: TGCGCCAGCAGCCGCGGGACAGTGGGGACCGGGGAGCTGTTTTTT

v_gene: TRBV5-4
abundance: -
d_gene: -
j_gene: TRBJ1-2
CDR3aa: CASSLSGGERYGYTF
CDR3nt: TGTGCCAGCAGCTTGTCCGGGGGGGAGCGGTATGGCTACACCTTC

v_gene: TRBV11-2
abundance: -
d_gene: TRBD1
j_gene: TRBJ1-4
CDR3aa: CASSPRGQSNEKLFF
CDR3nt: TGTGCCAGCAGCCCCCGGGGACAGAGCAATGAAAAACTGTTTTTT

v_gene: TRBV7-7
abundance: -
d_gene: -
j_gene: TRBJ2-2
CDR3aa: CASARGHPNTGELFF
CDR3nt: TGTGCCAGCGCCCGCGGACACCCGAACACCGGGGAGCTGTTTTTT

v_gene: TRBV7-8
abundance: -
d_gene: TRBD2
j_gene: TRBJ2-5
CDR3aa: CASIGYRSFLLADKETQYF
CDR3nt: TGTGCCAGCATAGGTTATAGGTCCTTCTTACTAGCGGATAAAGAGACCCAGTACTTC

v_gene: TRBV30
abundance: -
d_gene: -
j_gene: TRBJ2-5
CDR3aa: CAWSVRGRQETQYF
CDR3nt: TGTGCCTGGAGTGTACGTGGGAGACAAGAGACCCAGTACTTC

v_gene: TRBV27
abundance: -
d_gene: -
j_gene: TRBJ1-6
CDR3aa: CASSSNTQGSPLHF
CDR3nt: TGTGCCAGCAGTTCAAACACCCAGGGTTCACCCCTCCACTTT

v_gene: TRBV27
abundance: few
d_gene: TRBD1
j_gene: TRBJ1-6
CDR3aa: CASRRGVLDSPLHF
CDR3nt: TGTGCCAGCCGCAGGGGGGTCCTTGATTCACCCCTCCACTTT

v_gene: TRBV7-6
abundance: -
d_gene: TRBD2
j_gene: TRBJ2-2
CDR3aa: CASSLGGLATGELFF
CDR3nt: TGTGCCAGCAGCTTAGGGGGACTAGCCACCGGGGAGCTGTTTTTT

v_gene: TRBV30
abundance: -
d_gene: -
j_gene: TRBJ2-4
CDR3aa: CAWSLQGRNIQYF
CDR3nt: TGTGCCTGGAGTCTACAGGGGAGGAACATTCAGTACTTC

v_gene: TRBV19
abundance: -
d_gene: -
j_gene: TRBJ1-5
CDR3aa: CASSAPGGRGSNQPQHF
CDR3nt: TGTGCCAGTAGTGCTCCCGGGGGGCGGGGAAGCAATCAGCCCCAGCATTTT

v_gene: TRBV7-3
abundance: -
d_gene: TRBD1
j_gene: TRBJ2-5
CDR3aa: CASSTGDRQETQYF
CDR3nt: TGTGCCAGCAGCACGGGGGACAGGCAAGAGACCCAGTACTTC

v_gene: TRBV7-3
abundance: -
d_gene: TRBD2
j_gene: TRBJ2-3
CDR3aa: CASSLRLAGDVDTQYF
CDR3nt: TGTGCCAGCAGCCTCCGACTAGCGGGAGATGTAGATACGCAGTATTTT

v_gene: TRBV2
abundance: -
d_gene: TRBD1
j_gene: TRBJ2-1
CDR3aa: CASSVFSSGQGSNEQFF
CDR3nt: TGTGCCAGCAGTGTTTTTAGCTCGGGACAGGGGTCGAATGAGCAGTTCTTC

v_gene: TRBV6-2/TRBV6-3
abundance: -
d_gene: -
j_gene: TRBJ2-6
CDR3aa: CASSYVGGGTGANVLTF
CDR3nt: TGTGCCAGCAGTTACGTTGGGGGAGGAACTGGGGCCAACGTCCTGACTTTC

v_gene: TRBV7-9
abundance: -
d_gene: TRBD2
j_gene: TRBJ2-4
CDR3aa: CASSPERGSKNIQYF
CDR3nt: TGTGCCAGCAGCCCCGAGCGGGGGAGCAAAAACATTCAGTACTTC

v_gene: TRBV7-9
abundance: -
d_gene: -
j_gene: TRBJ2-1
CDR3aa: CASSRDTTYNEQFF
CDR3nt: TGTGCCAGCAGCCGGGACACGACCTACAATGAGCAGTTCTTC

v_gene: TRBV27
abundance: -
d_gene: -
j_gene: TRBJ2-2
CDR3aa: CASSLYQGGTGELFF
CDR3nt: TGTGCCAGCAGTTTATACCAAGGCGGGACCGGGGAGCTGTTTTTT

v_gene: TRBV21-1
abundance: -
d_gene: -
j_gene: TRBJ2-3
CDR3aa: CASGGSTQYF
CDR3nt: TGTGCCAGCGGGGGGAGTACGCAGTATTTT

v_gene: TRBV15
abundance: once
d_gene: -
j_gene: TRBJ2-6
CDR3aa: CATSQLRVSGANVLTF
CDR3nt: TGTGCCACCAGCCAACTCAGGGTTTCTGGGGCCAACGTCCTGACTTTC

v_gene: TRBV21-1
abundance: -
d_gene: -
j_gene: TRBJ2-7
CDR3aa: CASSKAGREDCREQYF
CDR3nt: TGTGCCAGCAGCAAAGCTGGGAGGGAAGACTGTCGCGAGCAGTACTTC

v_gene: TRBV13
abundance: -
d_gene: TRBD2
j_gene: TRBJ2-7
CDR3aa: CASSLALAGVSGTYEQYF
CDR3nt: TGTGCCAGCAGCTTAGCCCTAGCGGGGGTGTCCGGGACCTACGAGCAGTACTTC

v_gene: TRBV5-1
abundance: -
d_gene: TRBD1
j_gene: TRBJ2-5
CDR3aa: CASSPGQGWPQETQYF
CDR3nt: TGCGCCAGCAGCCCGGGACAGGGTTGGCCCCAAGAGACCCAGTACTTC

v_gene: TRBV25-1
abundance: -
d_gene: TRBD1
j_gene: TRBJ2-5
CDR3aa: CASSELGGRGLGETQYF
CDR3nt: TGTGCCAGCAGTGAATTAGGGGGCAGGGGGCTTGGGGAGACCCAGTACTTC

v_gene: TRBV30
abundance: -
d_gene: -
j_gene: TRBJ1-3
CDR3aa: CAWRGREPYSGNTIYF
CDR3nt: TGTGCCTGGAGGGGGAGGGAACCCTACTCTGGAAACACCATATATTTT

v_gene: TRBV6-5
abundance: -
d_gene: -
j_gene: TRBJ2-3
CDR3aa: CAGKGGTGDTQYF
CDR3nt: TGTGCCGGAAAAGGAGGGACCGGCGATACGCAGTATTTT

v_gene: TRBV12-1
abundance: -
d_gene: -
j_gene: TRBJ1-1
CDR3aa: CASSEIRGRNEAFF
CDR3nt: TGTGCCAGCAGCGAGATCAGGGGGCGTAATGAAGCTTTCTTT

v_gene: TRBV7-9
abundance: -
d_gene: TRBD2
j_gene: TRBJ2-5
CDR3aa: CASRPEGLPAETQYF
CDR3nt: TGTGCCAGCAGGCCCGAGGGACTACCCGCGGAGACCCAGTACTTC

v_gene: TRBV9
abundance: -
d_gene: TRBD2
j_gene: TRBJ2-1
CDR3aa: CASSVVQGLAGGSYNEQFF
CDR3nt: TGTGCCAGCAGCGTAGTACAGGGGCTAGCGGGAGGCTCCTACAATGAGCAGTTCTTC

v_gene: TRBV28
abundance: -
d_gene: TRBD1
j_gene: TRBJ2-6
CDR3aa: CASQGAGPSGANVLTF
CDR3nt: TGTGCCAGCCAGGGGGCGGGCCCATCTGGGGCCAACGTCCTGACTTTC

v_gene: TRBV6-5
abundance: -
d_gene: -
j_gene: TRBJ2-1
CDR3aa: CASSYDRGAYNEQFF
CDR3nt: TGTGCCAGCAGTTACGATCGGGGGGCGTACAATGAGCAGTTCTTC

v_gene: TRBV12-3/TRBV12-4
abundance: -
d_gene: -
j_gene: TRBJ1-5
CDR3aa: CASSNGGPPQHF
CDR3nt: TGTGCCAGCAGCAATGGAGGGCCTCCCCAGCATTTT